The 31 T cell receptor beta chains presented below share a single source sample, sequenced in a study of CD8+ T cells in alopecia areata. Indicated treatment: oral pan-JAK inhibitor, 5-10 mg twice daily. After isolation, RNA underwent reverse transcription to generate cDNA as the sequencing template. Using immunoSEQ multiplex PCR, the repertoire was profiled, and TCRdb retains in-frame clones only, with some absent. The data hold some 99,000 clones, with 60% to 65% observed a single time. Sequencing used CD8+ T cells sorted from blood, obtained at week 4, from a patient treated with tofacitinib. These receptors were obtained from a human donor with alopecia areata.

In its sample, this clone was seen a few times. The rearrangement joins TRBV2 to TRBJ2-7, with 7 bases matching TRBD2. CDR1 is SNHLY and CDR2 is FYNNEI in the germline V gene. This CDR3 is 15 amino acids long. The V gene end was trimmed by 0 bases and the J gene end by 3 bases; junction bases not matched to a gene: 5. CDR3 DNA: TGTGCCAGCAGTGAAGCGGGGGGGAGGTACTACGAGCAGTACTTC. Residues: CASSEAGGRYYEQYF.

This chain connects TRBV4-1 to TRBJ1-1; possible D gene TRBD1, 6 bases. The CDR3 loop spans 16 amino acids. The V gene's germline CDR1 is MGHRA and CDR2 YSYEKL. V was shortened by 4 bases and J by 0 bases, with 15 bases between the two germline ends. The CDR3: CASSPGTLPLNTEAFF. The DNA for the CDR3 is TGCGCCAGCAGCCCCGGGACACTTCCCTTGAACACTGAAGCTTTCTTT.

This clone was recorded once. The chain recombines TRBV7-9 with TRBJ1-2, with 11 bases matching TRBD1. CDR3 length equals 14 residues. The germline V gene encodes CDR1 SEHNR and CDR2 FQNEAQ (reference sequence). V trimming: 5 bases; J trimming: 7 bases; junction bases outside the gene matches: 6. CDR3 in DNA: TGTGCCAGCAGCGCTGGACAGGGGGCGCGTGGCTACACCTTC. Its protein is CASSAGQGARGYTF.

V is TRBV4-3 and J is TRBJ1-1; D is possibly TRBD1 (5 bases). Germline V lookup: CDR1 LGHNA, CDR2 YSLEER. The CDR3 is made up of 15 amino acids. The V gene lost 3 bases and the J gene lost 7 bases, with 18 bases spanning the gap. CDR3 amino acids: CASSHDRAGALEAFF. In DNA form, the CDR3 reads TGCGCCAGCAGCCATGACCGCGCTGGGGCCCTTGAAGCTTTCTTT.

The V and J genes are TRBV13 and TRBJ2-5, with 9 bases fitting TRBD1. V trimming: 5 bases; J trimming: 3 bases; junction bases outside the gene matches: 4. The CDR3 totals 14 residues. Germline V gene lookup returns CDR1 PRHDT and CDR2 FYEKMQ (reference sequence). DNA of the CDR3: TGTGCCAGCAGCCTTGGGACAGGGAAAGAGACCCAGTACTTC. It encodes CASSLGTGKETQYF.

The count of this clone is one. This chain links TRBV5-1 with TRBJ2-1, with 15 bases matching TRBD2. After removal of 3 bases from V and 7 bases from J, the junction contained 11 bases not matched to a gene. From germline, CDR1 is SGHRS and CDR2 YFSETQ. The CDR3 sequence is 18 residues long. As DNA, the CDR3 is TGCGCCAGCAGCTCTCATGGACTAGCGGGAGGGCCGTGGAATGAGCAGTTCTTC. Its translation is CASSSHGLAGGPWNEQFF.

V is TRBV10-3 and J is TRBJ2-1; D might be TRBD1 or TRBD2, each matching 6 bases. V was clipped by 9 bases and J by 0 bases, with 18 bases between them. This CDR3 is 16 amino acids long. CDR1 is ENHRY and CDR2 is SYGVKD in the germline V gene. The CDR3 loop is CAIGGSDRSSYNEQFF. CDR3 coding DNA: TGTGCCATTGGGGGGAGTGACAGGAGCTCCTACAATGAGCAGTTCTTC.

The chain combines TRBV5-1 with TRBJ2-7; the match to TRBD2 covers 9 bases. The CDR3 length is 15 residues. V shed 1 base, J shed 3 bases, and the junction held 5 bases outside the gene matches. The germline CDR1 and CDR2 sequences are SGHRS and YFSETQ. CDR3 DNA: TGCGCCAGCAGCTTGTGGCTAGCGGGGTTCTACGAGCAGTACTTC. The encoded protein is CASSLWLAGFYEQYF.

The gene calls are TRBV30 and TRBJ2-7, with D perhaps matching TRBD2 (6 bases). This CDR3 region has 14 residues. The V gene lost 0 bases and the J gene lost 1 base, with 10 bases spanning the gap. The germline CDR1 and CDR2 sequences are GTSNPN and SVGIG (reference sequence). The CDR3 is CAWSVGTGSYEQYF. The CDR3 nucleotides read TGTGCCTGGAGTGTCGGGACTGGGTCCTACGAGCAGTACTTC.

This chain uses TRBV28 with TRBJ2-5; D may be TRBD2 (6 bases). The V gene lost 3 bases and the J gene lost 8 bases, with 16 bases spanning the gap. The CDR3 is made up of 14 amino acids. From germline, CDR1 is MDHEN and CDR2 SYDVKM. For the CDR3, the DNA is TGTGCCAGCAGTTTTTGGTCGGGGGAATTAACCCAGTACTTC. It translates to CASSFWSGELTQYF.

The rearrangement links TRBV27 to TRBJ2-3; D not resolved. CDR3 length: 14 residues. Germline lookup yields CDR1 MNHEY and CDR2 SMNVEV (reference sequence). The ends were cut back, 5 bases at V and 3 bases at J, with 12 bases in the middle. CDR3 sequence (DNA): TGTGCCAGCAGTCCTGCCGTGGGGACAGATACGCAGTATTTT. Protein: CASSPAVGTDTQYF.

The CDR3 nucleotides read TGTGCCGGAGAAACAGGGGTAGGAATCGGGGAGCTGTTTTTT. Residues: CAGETGVGIGELFF. V is TRBV30 and J is TRBJ2-2, with 7 positions matching TRBD1. Losses at the gene ends were 8 bases for V and 7 bases for J; bases not matched to a gene: 13. This CDR3 contains 14 residues. The germline V gene encodes CDR1 GTSNPN and CDR2 SVGIG (reference sequence).

The chain links TRBV4-1 to TRBJ1-2; 9 bases fit TRBD1. Germline V gene data show CDR1 as MGHRA and CDR2 as YSYEKL. V dropped 2 bases and J dropped 8; count of bases not matched to a gene: 9. CDR3 length: 15 residues. CDR3 in amino acids: CASSQSQGAEKGYTF. CDR3 nucleotides: TGCGCCAGCAGCCAATCACAGGGGGCTGAGAAAGGCTACACCTTC.

This clone turned up a few times. V and J are TRBV7-8 and TRBJ2-4; D is unclear. With 1 base removed from V and 0 bases from J, the gap between germline ends came to 4 bases. Germline-derived CDR1 and CDR2 are SGHVS and FQNEAQ. This CDR3 is built from 14 residues. CDR3 DNA: TGTGCCAGCAGCTTAGGGACAGCCAAAAACATTCAGTACTTC. Its protein is CASSLGTAKNIQYF. Variable domain in full (rest from reference TRBV7-8 and TRBJ2-4): GAGVSQSPRYKVAKRGQDVALRCDPISGHVSLFWYQQALGQGPEFLTYFQNEAQLDKSGLPSDRFFAERPEGSVSTLKIQRTQQEDSAVYLCASSLGTAKNIQYFGAGTRLSVL.

The J gene is TRBJ1-1, the V gene TRBV9; no clear D. V was trimmed by 1 base and J by 0 bases, leaving 4 bases between them. Germline V gene sequence: CDR1 SGDLS, CDR2 YYNGEE. This CDR3 spans 13 amino acids. DNA for the CDR3: TGTGCCAGCAGCGTACAGCTGAACACTGAAGCTTTCTTT. Protein sequence: CASSVQLNTEAFF. The full variable domain, completed using reference TRBV9 and TRBJ1-1, is DSGVTQTPKHLITATGQRVTLRCSPRSGDLSVYWYQQSLDQGLQFLIQYYNGEERAKGNILERFSAQQFPDLHSELNLSSLELGDSALYFCASSVQLNTEAFFGQGTRLTVV.

This clone occurred once. This chain connects TRBV7-9 to TRBJ1-2; D gene ambiguous. CDR3 length: 14 residues. The germline V and J ends were trimmed by 5 bases and 4 bases, with 14 bases remaining between them. The germline CDR1 and CDR2 sequences are SEHNR and FQNEAQ (reference sequence). CDR3 sequence reads: CASSLGLPVYGYTF. The CDR3 DNA is TGTGCCAGCAGCCTAGGCCTTCCAGTCTATGGCTACACCTTC.

This sequence joins TRBV2 and TRBJ2-7, with 12 bases fitting TRBD2. CDR3 length equals 13 residues. Germline V CDR1 and CDR2: SNHLY, FYNNEI. Germline trimming cut 5 bases from V and 6 bases from J; bases unmatched to any gene: 2. The CDR3 nucleotides read TGTGCCAGCAGTCCTAGCGGGAGGGCCGAGCAGTACTTC. Translation gives CASSPSGRAEQYF. The full variable domain, its missing parts supplied by reference TRBV2 and TRBJ2-7, is EPEVTQTPSHQVTQMGQEVILRCVPISNHLYFYWYRQILGQKVEFLVSFYNNEISEKSEIFDDQFSVERPDGSNFTLKIRSTKLEDSAMYFCASSPSGRAEQYFGPGTRLTVT.

The rearrangement links TRBV30 to TRBJ2-1, with 9 positions matching TRBD1. CDR1 GTSNPN and CDR2 SVGIG come from the germline V gene (reference sequence). V gave up 3 bases and J gave up 7 bases; unmatched junction bases: 7. CDR3 size: 14 residues. Here the CDR3 reads CAWRPGQGPNEQFF. CDR3 coding DNA: TGTGCCTGGAGGCCGGGACAGGGTCCTAATGAGCAGTTCTTC.

This clone has only a few counts. The chain uses TRBV5-6 and TRBJ2-2, with TRBD2 matching 9 bases. The CDR3 sequence is 14 residues long. Germline V gene data show CDR1 as SGHDT and CDR2 as YYEEEE. With V trimmed by 4 bases and J by 5 bases, 3 bases remained unmatched. The CDR3 sequence is CASSLGLATGELFF. CDR3 bases: TGTGCCAGCAGCCTCGGACTAGCGACCGGGGAGCTGTTTTTT.

The CDR3, as DNA: TGTGCCAGCAGTTCCTCCTTCACTAGTCTCTACGAGCAGTACTTC. Protein: CASSSSFTSLYEQYF. The V and J genes are TRBV27 and TRBJ2-7, with a weak D call TRBD2 (5 bases). The germline V gene has CDR1 MNHEY and CDR2 SMNVEV (reference sequence). The germline V and J ends were trimmed by 4 bases and 3 bases, with 16 bases remaining between them. The CDR3 runs to 15 residues.

The chain is built from TRBV7-3 and TRBJ2-3; 8 bases fit TRBD2. The CDR3 is made up of 15 amino acids. V lost 5 bases and J lost 1; bases outside the gene matches: 5. Germline V gives CDR1 SGHTA, CDR2 FQGTGA. DNA of the CDR3: TGTGCCAGCAGCCCGACTAGCGTACGCACAGATACGCAGTATTTT. Translating it yields CASSPTSVRTDTQYF.

V and J are TRBV7-8 and TRBJ2-7; weak D call: TRBD1 (6 bases). CDR1 and CDR2 from the germline V gene are SGHVS and FQNEAQ. Trimming pared 0 bases from V and 0 bases from J, leaving 12 bases between. This CDR3 is 16 amino acids long. CDR3 residues: CASSLALQGLSYEQYF. As DNA, the CDR3 is TGTGCCAGCAGCTTAGCGCTGCAGGGGCTCTCCTACGAGCAGTACTTC.

This sequence joins TRBV2 and TRBJ2-5, with TRBD2 matching over 7 bases. With 3 bases clipped from V and 5 bases from J, the junction kept 3 bases outside the gene matches. This CDR3 is built from 13 residues. Germline V gives CDR1 SNHLY, CDR2 FYNNEI. The CDR3 reads CASSETSYETQYF. CDR3 DNA sequence: TGTGCCAGCAGTGAGACTAGCTACGAGACCCAGTACTTC.

In its sample, this clone was seen a few times. The V and J genes are TRBV5-1 and TRBJ2-7; 9 bases agree with TRBD1. Germline CDR1 and CDR2: SGHRS and YFSETQ. Trimming cost V 0 bases and J 2 bases; bases outside gene matches: 9. The CDR3 has 17 amino acids. The CDR3 bases are TGCGCCAGCAGCTTGGGGTCGGGACAGGGCTATGCCTACGAGCAGTACTTC. Encoded protein: CASSLGSGQGYAYEQYF.

The count of this clone is one. The chain links TRBV27 to TRBJ2-7, with 7 bases fitting TRBD1. Germline V gene data show CDR1 as MNHEY and CDR2 as SMNVEV (reference sequence). The V and J ends lost 5 bases and 2 bases, in that order; junction bases with no gene match: 15. The CDR3 is made up of 17 amino acids. The CDR3 region has the DNA TGTGCCAGCAGTCCCCAAGTGGCGGACAGGACAACCTACGAGCAGTACTTC. It encodes CASSPQVADRTTYEQYF.

This clone was observed a handful of times. V gene TRBV30 combines with J gene TRBJ1-2, with 7 bases identical to TRBD1. Germline V CDR1 and CDR2: GTSNPN, SVGIG (reference sequence). The junction had 7 bases not matched to a gene; V was cut back by 7 bases and J by 8 bases. The CDR3 runs to 11 residues. This CDR3 reads CAFRTGGGYTF. The CDR3 region has the DNA TGTGCCTTCCGGACAGGCGGCGGCTACACCTTC.

This clone was found a few times. This specimen includes other DNA sequences encoding the same CDR3. CDR3 DNA sequence: TGTGCCAGCAGGACCGGACTAGCTGGCACAGATACGCAGTATTTT. It specifies CASRTGLAGTDTQYF. The chain joins TRBV6-6 to TRBJ2-3; 8 bases agree with TRBD2. This CDR3 comprises 15 residues. CDR1 and CDR2 (germline): MNHNY, SVGAGI (reference sequence). V lost 6 bases to trimming and J lost 1 base; unmatched junction nucleotides: 6.

The V and J genes are TRBV7-9 and TRBJ2-1; 14 bases map to TRBD2. The germline gives CDR1 SEHNR, CDR2 FQNEAQ (reference sequence). V lost 5 bases to trimming and J lost 0 bases; unmatched junction nucleotides: 3. The CDR3 covers 17 residues. This chain's CDR3 is CASSPGLAGGSYNEQFF. In DNA, the CDR3 is TGTGCCAGCAGCCCTGGACTAGCGGGAGGCTCCTACAATGAGCAGTTCTTC.

The chain uses TRBV30 and TRBJ2-7; D gene uncertain. CDR3 length: 15 residues. Germline CDR1 is GTSNPN and CDR2 is SVGIG (reference sequence). Trimming removed 0 bases at V and 2 bases at J, with 14 bases between. CDR3 residues: CAWSVGAANPYEQYF. The CDR3 DNA is TGTGCCTGGAGTGTTGGAGCAGCCAATCCCTACGAGCAGTACTTC.

This rearrangement joins TRBV13 to TRBJ2-3; no definite D call. The V and J ends lost 7 bases and 3 bases respectively, with 8 bases between them. Germline V gives CDR1 PRHDT, CDR2 FYEKMQ (reference sequence). The CDR3 totals 12 residues. CDR3 loop: CASNLLTDTQYF. Here the CDR3 DNA reads TGTGCCAGCAACCTATTAACAGATACGCAGTATTTT.

This clone was recorded only once. The rearrangement joins TRBV7-6 to TRBJ2-4, with 8 bases matching TRBD1. The germline CDR1 and CDR2 sequences are SGHVS and FNYEAQ. J gave up 4 bases and V 5 bases, and 13 bases lay outside the gene matches. This CDR3 region has 17 residues. CDR3 nucleotides: TGTGCCAGCAGCCCGAGCCCCAGGGGGCTCGCTAAAAACATTCAGTACTTC. Amino acid sequence: CASSPSPRGLAKNIQYF.